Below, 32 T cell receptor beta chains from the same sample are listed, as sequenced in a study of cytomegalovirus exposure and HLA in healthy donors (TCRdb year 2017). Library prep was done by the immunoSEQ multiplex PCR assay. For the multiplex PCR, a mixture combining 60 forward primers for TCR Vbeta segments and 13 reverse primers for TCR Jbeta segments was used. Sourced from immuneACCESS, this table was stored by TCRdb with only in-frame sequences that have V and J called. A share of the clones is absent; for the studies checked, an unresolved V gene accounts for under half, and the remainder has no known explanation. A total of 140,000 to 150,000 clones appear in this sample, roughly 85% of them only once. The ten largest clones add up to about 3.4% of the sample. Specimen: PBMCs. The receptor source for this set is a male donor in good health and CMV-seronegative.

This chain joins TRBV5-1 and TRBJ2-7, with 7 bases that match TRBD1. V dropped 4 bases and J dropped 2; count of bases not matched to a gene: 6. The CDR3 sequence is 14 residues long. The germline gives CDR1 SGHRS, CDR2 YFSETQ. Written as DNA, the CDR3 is TGCGCCAGCAGCAGCCGGGACAGAGCCTACGAGCAGTACTTC. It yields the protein CASSSRDRAYEQYF.

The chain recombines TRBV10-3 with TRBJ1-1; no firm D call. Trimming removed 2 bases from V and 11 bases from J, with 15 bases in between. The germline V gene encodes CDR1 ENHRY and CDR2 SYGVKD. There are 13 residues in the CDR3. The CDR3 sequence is CAISEIEGPKAFF. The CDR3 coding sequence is TGTGCCATCAGTGAGATAGAGGGCCCAAAGGCTTTCTTT.

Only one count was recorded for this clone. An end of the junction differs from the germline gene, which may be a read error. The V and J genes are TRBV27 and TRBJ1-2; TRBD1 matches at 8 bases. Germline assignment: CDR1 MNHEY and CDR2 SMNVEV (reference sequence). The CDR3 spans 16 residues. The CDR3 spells CASSFLFFTDRGFLHF. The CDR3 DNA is TGTGCCAGCAGTTTCTTATTTTTTACAGACAGGGGTTTTTTACACTTC.

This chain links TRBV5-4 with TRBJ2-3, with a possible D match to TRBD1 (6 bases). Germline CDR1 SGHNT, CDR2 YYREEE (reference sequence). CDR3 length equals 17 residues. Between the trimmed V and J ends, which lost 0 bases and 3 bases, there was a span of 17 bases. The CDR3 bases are TGTGCCAGCAGCTTGGTACTGGGGGCTCTAGAAACAGATACGCAGTATTTT. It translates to CASSLVLGALETDTQYF.

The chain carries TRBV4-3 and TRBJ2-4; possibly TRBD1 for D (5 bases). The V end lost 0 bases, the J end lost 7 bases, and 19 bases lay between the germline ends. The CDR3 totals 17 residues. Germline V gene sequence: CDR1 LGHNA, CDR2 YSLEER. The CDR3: CASSQEIVQAQGNIQYF. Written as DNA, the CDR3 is TGCGCCAGCAGCCAAGAAATCGTACAGGCTCAAGGGAACATTCAGTACTTC.

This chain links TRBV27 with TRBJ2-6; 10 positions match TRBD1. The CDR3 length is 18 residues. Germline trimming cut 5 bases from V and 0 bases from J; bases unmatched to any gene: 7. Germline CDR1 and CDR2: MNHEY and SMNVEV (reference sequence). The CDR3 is CASSPGTGAYSGANVLTF. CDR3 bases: TGTGCCAGCAGTCCGGGGACAGGGGCCTACTCTGGGGCCAACGTCCTGACTTTC. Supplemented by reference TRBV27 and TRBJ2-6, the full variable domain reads EAQVTQNPRYLITVTGKKLTVTCSQNMNHEYMSWYRQDPGLGLRQIYYSMNVEVTDKGDVPEGYKVSRKEKRNFPLILESPSPNQTSLYFCASSPGTGAYSGANVLTFGAGSRLTVL.

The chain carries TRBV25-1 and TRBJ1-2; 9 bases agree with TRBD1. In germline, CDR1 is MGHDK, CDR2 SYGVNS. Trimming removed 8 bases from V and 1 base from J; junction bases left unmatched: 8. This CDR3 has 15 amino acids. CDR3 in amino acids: CASPQGQGINYGYTF. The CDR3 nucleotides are TGTGCCAGCCCACAAGGACAGGGGATTAACTATGGCTACACCTTC.

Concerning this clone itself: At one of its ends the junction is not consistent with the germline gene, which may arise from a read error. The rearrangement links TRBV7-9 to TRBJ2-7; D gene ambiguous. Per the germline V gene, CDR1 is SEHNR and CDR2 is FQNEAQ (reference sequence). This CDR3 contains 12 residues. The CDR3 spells CSSSLPPYEQYF. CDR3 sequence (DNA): TGTTCCAGCAGCTTACCCCCGTACGAGCAGTACTTC.

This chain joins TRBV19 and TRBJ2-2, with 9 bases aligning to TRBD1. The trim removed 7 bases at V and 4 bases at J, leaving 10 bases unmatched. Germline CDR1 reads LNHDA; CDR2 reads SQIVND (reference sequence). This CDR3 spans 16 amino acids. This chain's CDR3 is CASTPRGQGPTGELFF. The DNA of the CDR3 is TGTGCCAGTACCCCAAGGGGACAGGGACCCACCGGGGAGCTGTTTTTT.

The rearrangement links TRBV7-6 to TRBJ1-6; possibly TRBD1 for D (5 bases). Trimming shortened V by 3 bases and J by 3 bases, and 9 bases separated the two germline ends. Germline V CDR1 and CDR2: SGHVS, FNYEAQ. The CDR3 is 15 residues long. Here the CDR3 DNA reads TGTGCCAGCAGCTTGGGGCAGGGCTATAATTCACCCCTCCACTTT. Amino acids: CASSLGQGYNSPLHF.

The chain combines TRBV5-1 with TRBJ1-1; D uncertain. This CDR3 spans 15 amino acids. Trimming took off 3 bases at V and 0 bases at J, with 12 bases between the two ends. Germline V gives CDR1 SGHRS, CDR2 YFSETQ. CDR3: CASSSQGGLNTEAFF. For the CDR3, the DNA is TGCGCCAGCAGCTCCCAAGGAGGGCTGAACACTGAAGCTTTCTTT.

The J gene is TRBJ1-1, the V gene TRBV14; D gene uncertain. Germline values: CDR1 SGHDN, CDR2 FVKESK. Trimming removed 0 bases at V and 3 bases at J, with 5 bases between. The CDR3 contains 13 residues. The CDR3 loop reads CASSQDLDTEAFF. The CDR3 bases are TGTGCCAGCAGCCAAGATCTAGACACTGAAGCTTTCTTT.

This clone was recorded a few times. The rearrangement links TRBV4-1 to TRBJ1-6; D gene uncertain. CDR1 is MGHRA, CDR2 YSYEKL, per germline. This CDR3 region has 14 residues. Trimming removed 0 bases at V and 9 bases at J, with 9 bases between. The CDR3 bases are TGCGCCAGCAGCCAAGATTCGGGTGTTTCACCCCTCCACTTT. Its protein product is CASSQDSGVSPLHF.

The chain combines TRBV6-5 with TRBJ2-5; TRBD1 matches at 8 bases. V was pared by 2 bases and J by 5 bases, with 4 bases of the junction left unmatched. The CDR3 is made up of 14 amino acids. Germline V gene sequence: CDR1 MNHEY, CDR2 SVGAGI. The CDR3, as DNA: TGTGCCAGCAGTTACGGACAGGGAGGCGAGACCCAGTACTTC. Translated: CASSYGQGGETQYF.

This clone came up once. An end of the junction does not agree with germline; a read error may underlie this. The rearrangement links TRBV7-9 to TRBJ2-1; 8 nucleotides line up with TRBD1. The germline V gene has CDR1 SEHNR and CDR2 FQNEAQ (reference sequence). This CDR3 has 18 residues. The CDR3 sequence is CSSSPNFPGTGFYNEQFF. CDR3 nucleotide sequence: TGTTCCAGCAGCCCCAATTTCCCTGGGACAGGATTCTACAATGAGCAGTTCTTC.

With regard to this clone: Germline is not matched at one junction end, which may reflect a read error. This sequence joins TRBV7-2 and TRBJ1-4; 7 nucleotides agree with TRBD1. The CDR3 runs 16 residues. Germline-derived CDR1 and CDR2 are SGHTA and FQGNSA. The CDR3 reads CASSRRQGVFREKLFF. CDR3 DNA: TGTGCTAGCAGCAGACGACAGGGAGTGTTTCGTGAAAAACTGTTTTTT.

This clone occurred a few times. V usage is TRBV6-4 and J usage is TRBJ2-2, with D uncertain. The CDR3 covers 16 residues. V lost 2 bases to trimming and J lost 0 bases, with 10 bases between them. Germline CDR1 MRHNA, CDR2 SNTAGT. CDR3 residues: CASSDRLRTNTGELFF. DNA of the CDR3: TGTGCCAGCAGTGACCGTCTCAGAACGAACACCGGGGAGCTGTTTTTT.

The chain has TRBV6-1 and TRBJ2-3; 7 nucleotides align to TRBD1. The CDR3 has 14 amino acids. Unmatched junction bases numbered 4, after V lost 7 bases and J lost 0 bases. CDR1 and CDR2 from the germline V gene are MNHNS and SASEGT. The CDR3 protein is CASTEGASTDTQYF. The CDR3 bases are TGTGCCAGCACAGAGGGGGCTAGCACAGATACGCAGTATTTT.

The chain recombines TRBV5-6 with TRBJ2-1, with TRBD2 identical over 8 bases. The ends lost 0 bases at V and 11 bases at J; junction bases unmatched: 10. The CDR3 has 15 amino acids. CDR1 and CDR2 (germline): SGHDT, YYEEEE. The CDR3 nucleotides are TGTGCCAGCAGCTTGGACGGGAGGGCCGAACGTAAGCAGTTCTTC. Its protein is CASSLDGRAERKQFF.

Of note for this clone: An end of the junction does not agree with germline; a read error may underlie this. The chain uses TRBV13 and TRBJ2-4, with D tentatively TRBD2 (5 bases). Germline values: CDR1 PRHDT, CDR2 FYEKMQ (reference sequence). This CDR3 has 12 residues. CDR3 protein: CASSLLGGVGVF. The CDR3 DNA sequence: TGTGCCAGCAGCTTACTGGGTGGGGTGGGAGTCTTC.

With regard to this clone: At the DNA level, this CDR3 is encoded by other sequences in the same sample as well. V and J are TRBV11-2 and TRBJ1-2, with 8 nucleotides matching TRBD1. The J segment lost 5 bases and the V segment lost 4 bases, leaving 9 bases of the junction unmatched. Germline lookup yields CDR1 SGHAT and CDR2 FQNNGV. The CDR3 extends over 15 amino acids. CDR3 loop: CASSSMDRAAYGYTF. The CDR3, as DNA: TGTGCCAGCAGCTCCATGGACAGGGCGGCTTATGGCTACACCTTC.

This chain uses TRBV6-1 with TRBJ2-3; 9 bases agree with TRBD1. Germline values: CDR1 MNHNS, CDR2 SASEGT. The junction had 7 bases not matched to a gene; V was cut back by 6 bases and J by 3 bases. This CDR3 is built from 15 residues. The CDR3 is CASSGTGFRTDTQYF. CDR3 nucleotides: TGTGCCAGCAGCGGGACAGGGTTTAGAACAGATACGCAGTATTTT.

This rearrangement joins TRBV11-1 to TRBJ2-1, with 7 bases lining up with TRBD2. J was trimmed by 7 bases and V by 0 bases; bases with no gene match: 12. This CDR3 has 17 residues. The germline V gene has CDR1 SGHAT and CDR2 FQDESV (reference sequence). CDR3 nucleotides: TGTGCCAGCAGCTTAGCGCGGAGCGGGATAGGTGGTAATGAGCAGTTCTTC. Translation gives CASSLARSGIGGNEQFF.

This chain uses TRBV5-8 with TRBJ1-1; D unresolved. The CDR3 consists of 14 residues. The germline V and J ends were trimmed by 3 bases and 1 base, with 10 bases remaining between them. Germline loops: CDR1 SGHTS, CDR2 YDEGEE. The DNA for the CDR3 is TGTGCCAGCAGCTACGGCGGCGGGAACACTGAAGCTTTCTTT. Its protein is CASSYGGGNTEAFF. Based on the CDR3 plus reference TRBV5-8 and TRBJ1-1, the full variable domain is EAGVTQSPTHLIKTRGQQATLRCSPISGHTSVYWYQQALGLGLQFLLWYDEGEERNRGNFPPRFSGRQFPNYSSELNVNALELEDSALYLCASSYGGGNTEAFFGQGTRLTVV.

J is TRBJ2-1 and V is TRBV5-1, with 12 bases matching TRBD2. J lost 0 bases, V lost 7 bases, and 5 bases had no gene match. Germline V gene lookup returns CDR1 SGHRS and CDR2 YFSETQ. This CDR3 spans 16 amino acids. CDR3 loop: CASEMTSGSSYNEQFF. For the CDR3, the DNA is TGCGCCAGCGAGATGACTAGCGGGAGCTCCTACAATGAGCAGTTCTTC.

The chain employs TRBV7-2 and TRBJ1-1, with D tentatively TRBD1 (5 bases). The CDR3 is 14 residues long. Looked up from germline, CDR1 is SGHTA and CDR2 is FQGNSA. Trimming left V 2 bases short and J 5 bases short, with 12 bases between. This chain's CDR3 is CASSLSQGLTEAFF. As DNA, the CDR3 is TGTGCCAGCAGCTTAAGTCAGGGTTTGACTGAAGCTTTCTTT.

The chain's CDR3 is CASSIRLAGGHINEQFF. The CDR3 DNA follows: TGTGCCAGTAGTATCCGGCTAGCGGGGGGCCATATCAATGAGCAGTTCTTC. The V gene is TRBV19, the J gene TRBJ2-1, with 11 bases that match TRBD2. This CDR3 comprises 17 residues. V was clipped by 3 bases and J by 6 bases; unmatched bases: 10. Germline V gene lookup returns CDR1 LNHDA and CDR2 SQIVND (reference sequence).

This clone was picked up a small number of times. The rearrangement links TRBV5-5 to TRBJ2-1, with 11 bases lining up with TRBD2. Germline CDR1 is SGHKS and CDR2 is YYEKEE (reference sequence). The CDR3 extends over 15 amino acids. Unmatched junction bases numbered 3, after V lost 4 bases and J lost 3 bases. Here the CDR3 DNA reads TGTGCCAGCAGCCCTACTAGCGGGAGCTACAATGAGCAGTTCTTC. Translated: CASSPTSGSYNEQFF.

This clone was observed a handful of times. This CDR3 is CASSQDPGGAFRQYF. The DNA for the CDR3 is TGTGCCAGCAGCCAAGATCCCGGGGGAGCCTTCAGGCAGTACTTC. This chain links TRBV4-2 with TRBJ2-7; D is perhaps TRBD2 (6 bases). The V gene lost 0 bases and the J gene lost 9 bases, with 18 bases spanning the gap. CDR1 and CDR2 from the germline V gene are LGHNA and YNFKEQ. This CDR3 spans 15 amino acids.

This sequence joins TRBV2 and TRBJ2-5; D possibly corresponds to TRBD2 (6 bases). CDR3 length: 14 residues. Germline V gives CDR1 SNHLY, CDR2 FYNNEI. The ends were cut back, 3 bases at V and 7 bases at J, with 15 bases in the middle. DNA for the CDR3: TGTGCCAGCAGTGATTTGGGGACTGGCCGGACCCAGTACTTC. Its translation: CASSDLGTGRTQYF.

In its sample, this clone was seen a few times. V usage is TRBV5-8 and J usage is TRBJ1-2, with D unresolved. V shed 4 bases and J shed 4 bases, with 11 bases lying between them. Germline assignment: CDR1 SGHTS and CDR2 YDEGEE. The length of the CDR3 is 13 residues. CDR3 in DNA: TGTGCCAGCAGCAGCCTAGACTCCTATGGCTACACCTTC. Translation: CASSSLDSYGYTF.

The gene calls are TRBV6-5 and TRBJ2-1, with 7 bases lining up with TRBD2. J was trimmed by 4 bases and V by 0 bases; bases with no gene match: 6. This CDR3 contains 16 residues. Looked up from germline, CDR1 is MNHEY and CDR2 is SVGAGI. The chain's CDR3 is CASSYSRLAEYNEQFF. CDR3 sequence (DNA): TGTGCCAGCAGTTACTCGAGGCTAGCGGAGTACAATGAGCAGTTCTTC.